The 13 T cell receptor beta chains given below trace back to one sample, sequenced in a study of CD8 T cells in Susac syndrome. Random hexamers served to reverse transcribe roughly 0.45 to 1 ug RNA. TCRdb independently ran MiXCR on the immunoSEQ multiplex PCR reads; one entry per CDR3 protein. This sample yields about 120,000 distinct CDR3 sequences, of which 85% to 95% are seen a single time; about 0.12% belongs to the top ten. The sample was CD8+ T cells from PBMCs. Receptors were obtained from a human donor in good health.

The rearrangement joins TRBV30 to TRBJ1-1, with 7 positions matching TRBD1. The CDR3 contains 14 residues. CDR1 and CDR2 from the germline V gene are GTSNPN and SVGIG (reference sequence). With V trimmed by 0 bases and J by 11 bases, 12 bases remained unmatched. For the CDR3, the DNA is TGTGCCTGGAGTGTACATAGGGGACAGATGTCCGCTTTCTTT. Amino acid sequence: CAWSVHRGQMSAFF.

V and J are TRBV14 and TRBJ1-1, with a possible D match to TRBD1 (5 bases). There are 14 residues in the CDR3. The V end lost 1 base, the J end lost 2 bases, and 8 bases lay between the germline ends. Germline V gene data show CDR1 as SGHDN and CDR2 as FVKESK. The CDR3 nucleotides are TGTGCCAGCAGCCAAGTTCGGGGCAACACTGAAGCTTTCTTT. Translation: CASSQVRGNTEAFF.

The chain uses TRBV6-1 and TRBJ1-5; tentative D call: TRBD1 (5 bases). CDR1 is MNHNS and CDR2 is SASEGT in the germline V gene. The CDR3 runs 17 residues. V was pared by 5 bases and J by 6 bases, with 23 bases between. CDR3 bases: TGTGCCAGCAGTAATCGGGGGGACCCCCAGGTCCGTCAGCCCCAGCATTTT. Protein: CASSNRGDPQVRQPQHF.

The chain joins TRBV15 to TRBJ2-1; D is unresolved. Trimming shortened V by 5 bases and J by 5 bases, and 13 bases separated the two germline ends. The CDR3 contains 14 residues. Germline assignment: CDR1 LNHNV and CDR2 YYDKDF (reference sequence). CDR3 sequence (DNA): TGTGCCACCAGCTCCAACCCCAGGAACAATGAGCAGTTCTTC. This codes for CATSSNPRNNEQFF. Variable domain in full (rest from reference TRBV15 and TRBJ2-1): DAMVIQNPRYQVTQFGKPVTLSCSQTLNHNVMYWYQQKSSQAPKLLFHYYDKDFNNEADTPDNFQSRRPNTSFCFLDIRSPGLGDTAMYLCATSSNPRNNEQFFGPGTRLTVL.

The CDR3 nucleotides read TGTGCCAGCAGCGCCCTTGTTGGCGGGCAGCAAGAGACCCAGTACTTC. This translates into CASSALVGGQQETQYF. The genes are TRBV9 and TRBJ2-5, with TRBD2 as a possible D gene (5 bases). CDR1 is SGDLS and CDR2 is YYNGEE in the germline V gene. The CDR3 consists of 16 residues. Deletions cut 3 bases from V and 2 bases from J, with 17 bases between.

The chain couples TRBV3-1 to TRBJ2-1, with D maybe TRBD2 (6 bases). Deletions cut 6 bases from V and 6 bases from J, with 15 bases between. CDR1 is LGHDT and CDR2 is YNNKEL in the germline V gene (reference sequence). This CDR3 is built from 14 residues. This CDR3 is CASSRSGGANEQFF. In DNA, the CDR3 is TGTGCCAGCAGTCGTTCGGGCGGGGCCAATGAGCAGTTCTTC.

The chain combines TRBV9 with TRBJ2-1; 9 bases align to TRBD2. V shed 1 base, J shed 0 bases, and the junction held 8 bases outside the gene matches. The germline gives CDR1 SGDLS, CDR2 YYNGEE. There are 18 residues in the CDR3. The CDR3 protein is CASSVTIAGASSYNEQFF. CDR3 nucleotide sequence: TGTGCCAGCAGCGTAACGATAGCGGGGGCCAGCTCCTACAATGAGCAGTTCTTC.

The chain joins TRBV29-1 to TRBJ1-1; no clear D gene. Germline values: CDR1 SQVTM, CDR2 ANQGSEA. This CDR3 spans 11 amino acids. V gave up 6 bases and J gave up 6 bases, with 11 bases separating them. CDR3 amino acids: CSVGEGSEAFF. DNA for the CDR3: TGCAGCGTGGGAGAGGGTTCTGAAGCTTTCTTT. Complete variable domain (other parts from reference TRBV29-1 and TRBJ1-1): SAVISQKPSRDICQRGTSLTIQCQVDSQVTMMFWYRQQPGQSLTLIATANQGSEATYESGFVIDKFPISRPNLTFSTLTVSNMSPEDSSIYLCSVGEGSEAFFGQGTRLTVV.

The chain is built from TRBV6-5 and TRBJ1-2; D call uncertain. The V and J ends lost 5 bases and 0 bases respectively, with 4 bases between them. The CDR3 sequence is 12 residues long. CDR1 and CDR2 (germline): MNHEY, SVGAGI. In DNA, the CDR3 is TGTGCCAGCAGTACAGCTAACTATGGCTACACCTTC. Its translation is CASSTANYGYTF.

The chain employs TRBV5-1 and TRBJ1-2, with TRBD1 matching 8 bases. CDR1 is SGHRS, CDR2 YFSETQ, per germline. CDR3 length equals 15 residues. V shed 4 bases, J shed 4 bases, and the junction held 9 bases outside the gene matches. The CDR3 sequence: CASSPDRGSSYGYTF. The CDR3 DNA is TGCGCCAGCAGCCCAGACAGGGGCTCGTCCTATGGCTACACCTTC. The full variable domain, its missing parts supplied by reference TRBV5-1 and TRBJ1-2, is KAGVTQTPRYLIKTRGQQVTLSCSPISGHRSVSWYQQTPGQGLQFLFEYFSETQRNKGNFPGRFSGRQFSNSRSEMNVSTLELGDSALYLCASSPDRGSSYGYTFGSGTRLTVV.

The chain couples TRBV3-1 to TRBJ1-1; the D is unclear. V was pared by 1 base and J by 4 bases, with 10 bases between. CDR1 is LGHDT and CDR2 is YNNKEL in the germline V gene (reference sequence). The CDR3 covers 14 residues. The CDR3 nucleotides are TGTGCCAGCAGCCAAGGGGCCGGATTCACTGAAGCTTTCTTT. Translating it yields CASSQGAGFTEAFF.

V is TRBV5-1 and J is TRBJ2-5; TRBD1 aligns across 9 bases. This CDR3 has 17 amino acids. CDR1 and CDR2 from the germline V gene are SGHRS and YFSETQ. Trimming took 4 bases from V and 2 from J; bases not matched to a gene: 12. CDR3 in DNA: TGCGCCAGCAGCCAGGGCCGCCGGGACAGGGTACAAGAGACCCAGTACTTC. Encoded protein: CASSQGRRDRVQETQYF.

The rearrangement joins TRBV7-2 to TRBJ2-2; TRBD1 matches at 9 bases. V trimming: 4 bases; J trimming: 4 bases; junction bases outside the gene matches: 4. Germline-derived CDR1 and CDR2 are SGHTA and FQGNSA. This CDR3 has 15 residues. This CDR3 reads CASSSGQGSTGELFF. CDR3 nucleotides: TGTGCCAGCAGCTCGGGACAGGGTTCCACCGGGGAGCTGTTTTTT. Filled out from reference TRBV7-2 and TRBJ2-2, the complete variable domain reads GAGVSQSPSNKVTEKGKDVELRCDPISGHTALYWYRQSLGQGLEFLIYFQGNSAPDKSGLPSDRFSAERTGGSVSTLTIQRTQQEDSAVYLCASSSGQGSTGELFFGEGSRLTVL.